Following are 3 T cell receptor beta chains from one sample sequenced in a study of T cell responses to AZD1222 COVID-19 vaccine. TCRdb's table, derived via immunoSEQ multiplex PCR, lists solely in-frame clones and lacks some. This repertoire shows under 150,000 clones, 80% to 90% found once; its top ten account for approximately 9.4%. Material: peripheral blood, obtained 28 days after the second AZD1222 dose. These receptors were collected from an adult who received the AZD1222 COVID-19 vaccine.

This clone occurred once. The chain employs TRBV6-5 and TRBJ2-7; D is perhaps TRBD1 (6 bases). V lost 2 bases, J lost 2 bases, and 13 bases lay in between. The CDR3 is made up of 15 amino acids. The germline V gene encodes CDR1 MNHEY and CDR2 SVGAGI. For the CDR3, the DNA is TGTGCCAGCAGTTACCTGGCACAGGGAGCCTACGAGCAGTACTTC. It is translated as CASSYLAQGAYEQYF.

The chain has TRBV6-6 and TRBJ1-1; the match to TRBD1 covers 9 bases. Per germline, CDR1 MNHNY and CDR2 SVGAGI (reference sequence). The CDR3 runs to 16 residues. V trimming: 4 bases; J trimming: 1 base; junction bases outside the gene matches: 7. The CDR3 DNA reads TGTGCCAGCAGTTCGCCAAACAGGGGGCGGAACACTGAAGCTTTCTTT. The encoded protein is CASSSPNRGRNTEAFF.

The chain has TRBV9 and TRBJ1-5, with D perhaps matching TRBD1 (5 bases). The CDR3 spans 13 residues. V dropped 3 bases and J dropped 7 bases, with 11 bases sitting between them. Looked up from germline, CDR1 is SGDLS and CDR2 is YYNGEE. As DNA, the CDR3 is TGTGCCAGCAGCGGAACAGGTGCCCAGCCCCAGCATTTT. This sequence encodes CASSGTGAQPQHF.